The sequence of this T cell receptor beta chain was determined in a study of blood T cell repertoires in COVID-19. Study details: Sources were T cells, B-cell-depleted T cells, or PBMCs; the material itself was cDNA or gDNA.

Deletions cut 4 bases from V and 10 bases from J, with 9 bases between. Germline values: CDR1 SGHRS, CDR2 YFSETQ. There are 11 residues in the CDR3. Clones were read by immunoSEQ multiplex PCR, and TCRdb kept only the in-frame ones, dropping some. The profile shows 260,000 or so clones, approximately 86% of them singletons. The clonotype comes from a man aged 18-30 years with active or convalescent COVID-19. The V call is TRBV5-1, the J call TRBJ2-1, with D possibly matching TRBD1 (5 bases). Sequences were obtained from peripheral blood. The DNA of the CDR3 is TGCGCCAGCAGCGTCAGGACAGAGCAGTTCTTC. It encodes CASSVRTEQFF. The full variable domain, completed using reference TRBV5-1 and TRBJ2-1, is KAGVTQTPRYLIKTRGQQVTLSCSPISGHRSVSWYQQTPGQGLQFLFEYFSETQRNKGNFPGRFSGRQFSNSRSEMNVSTLELGDSALYLCASSVRTEQFFGPGTRLTVL.